This section outlines one T cell receptor (beta chain) sequence together with its context. These data originate in a study of blood T cell repertoires in COVID-19. Study-level information: The cDNA or gDNA used as material had been derived from T cells, B-cell-depleted T cells, or PBMCs.

The cohort comprised adults aged roughly 18 to 90 years residing in approximately 22 US areas. Methods used by the authors: Amplification from reference gene primers served as the basis for estimated nucleated cell counts. The method was immunoSEQ multiplex PCR; TCRdb's version includes in-frame clones alone and lacks a portion of them. V and J calls and clone size are copied from that table; D and trimming were computed from the DNA. The sample lists about 240,000 clones; approximately 83% were seen once. There are 16 residues in the CDR3. With V trimmed by 4 bases and J by 3 bases, 8 bases remained unmatched. Germline V lookup: CDR1 SGHNT, CDR2 YENEEA.

The TCR sequence derives from a woman aged 40 to 49 with acute COVID-19. The V and J genes are TRBV11-3 and TRBJ2-7; 11 bases line up with TRBD2. Specimen: PBMCs or T cells enriched from blood (not recorded which). As DNA, the CDR3 is TGTGCCAGCAGCTCAAACGAGGGACTAGCGGTCTACGAGCAGTACTTC. This translates into CASSSNEGLAVYEQYF.